This entry lists 21 T cell receptor beta chains sequenced from one sample in a study of blood T cell repertoires in COVID-19. Repertoires were generated with immunoSEQ multiplex PCR, while TCRdb's copy carries only in-frame clones and drops some. The table lists under 200,000 clones, about 88% of them singletons. Source material: peripheral blood. The receptors originated from a man aged 18 to 30 with active or convalescent COVID-19.

The chain carries TRBV7-9 and TRBJ2-4; TRBD1 agrees at 7 bases. The CDR3 has 16 amino acids. Trimming cost V 4 bases and J 1 base; bases outside gene matches: 7. CDR1 SEHNR and CDR2 FQNEAQ come from the germline V gene (reference sequence). This CDR3 is CASSSGTDLAKNIQYF. The CDR3 nucleotides are TGTGCCAGCAGCTCCGGGACAGACCTTGCCAAAAACATTCAGTACTTC.

A single count supports this clone. The genes are TRBV19 and TRBJ1-2; TRBD1 aligns across 11 bases. The CDR3 sequence is 15 residues long. The germline CDR1 and CDR2 sequences are LNHDA and SQIVND (reference sequence). The trim removed 3 bases at V and 7 bases at J, leaving 7 bases unmatched. The CDR3 region is CASSIPGQGAGGYTF. The CDR3, as DNA: TGTGCCAGTAGTATCCCCGGACAGGGGGCCGGTGGCTACACCTTC.

This chain connects TRBV7-9 to TRBJ1-1; D ambiguous. The CDR3 is made up of 11 amino acids. V was trimmed by 8 bases and J by 1 base, leaving 5 bases between them. CDR1 and CDR2 from the germline V gene are SEHNR and FQNEAQ (reference sequence). In DNA, the CDR3 is TGTGCCAGCCAGGCGAACACTGAAGCTTTCTTT. This codes for CASQANTEAFF.

V usage is TRBV5-6 and J usage is TRBJ1-3; no clear D. The CDR3 consists of 16 residues. In germline, CDR1 is SGHDT, CDR2 YYEEEE. Deletions cut 2 bases from V and 0 bases from J, with 12 bases between. The CDR3 region is CASSLGRSISGNTIYF. The CDR3 DNA sequence: TGTGCCAGCAGCTTAGGCAGGTCAATCTCTGGAAACACCATATATTTT.

This CDR3 is CAIRTDSYEQYF. CDR3 DNA: TGTGCCATCAGGACAGACTCCTACGAGCAGTACTTC. The chain has TRBV6-5 and TRBJ2-7; D may be TRBD1 (6 bases). Germline V gene lookup returns CDR1 MNHEY and CDR2 SVGAGI. V lost 10 bases and J 0 bases, leaving 10 bases between the germline ends. The CDR3 has 12 amino acids.

V gene TRBV29-1 combines with J gene TRBJ2-3, with 12 bases lining up with TRBD2. This CDR3 has 15 amino acids. The germline V gene has CDR1 SQVTM and CDR2 ANQGSEA. Trimming cost V 4 bases and J 2 bases; bases outside gene matches: 4. The CDR3 is CSVASSGGATDTQYF. The CDR3 nucleotides are TGCAGCGTTGCCTCTAGCGGGGGGGCCACAGATACGCAGTATTTT.

This chain links TRBV6-1 with TRBJ1-1; the D is unclear. Germline CDR1 MNHNS, CDR2 SASEGT. Between the trimmed V and J ends, which lost 0 bases and 7 bases, there was a span of 12 bases. The CDR3 is made up of 14 amino acids. The CDR3 protein is CASSEAGESNEAFF. The CDR3, as DNA: TGTGCCAGCAGTGAAGCGGGAGAAAGTAATGAAGCTTTCTTT.

The rearrangement uses TRBV14 and TRBJ2-7; 8 bases are a match to TRBD2. Trimming removed 4 bases from V and 2 bases from J; junction bases left unmatched: 7. The CDR3 length is 15 residues. Germline loops: CDR1 SGHDN, CDR2 FVKESK. CDR3 loop: CASSPTGLVPYEQYF. In nucleotides, the CDR3 is TGTGCCAGCAGCCCCACGGGACTAGTTCCCTACGAGCAGTACTTC.

The J gene is TRBJ2-5, the V gene TRBV27; D not resolved. CDR3 length: 13 amino acids. Germline V gene sequence: CDR1 MNHEY, CDR2 SMNVEV (reference sequence). V was clipped by 4 bases and J by 8 bases, with 14 bases between them. The CDR3 DNA sequence: TGTGCCAGCAGTTCTCCCCTCCTAGGTACCCAGTACTTC. Residues: CASSSPLLGTQYF.

V gene TRBV2 combines with J gene TRBJ1-4, with 7 bases aligning to TRBD1. This CDR3 contains 14 residues. The V gene's germline CDR1 is SNHLY and CDR2 FYNNEI. J lost 5 bases, V lost 2 bases, and 2 bases had no gene match. CDR3 in DNA: TGTGCCAGCAGTGAACAGGGGGAAAATGAAAAACTGTTTTTT. This codes for CASSEQGENEKLFF.

The table lists this clone with a few counts. The chain's CDR3 is CASSFTGTANEKLFF. In nucleotides, the CDR3 is TGCGCCAGCAGCTTCACCGGGACAGCTAATGAAAAACTGTTTTTT. The rearrangement links TRBV5-1 to TRBJ1-4, with 7 positions matching TRBD1. This CDR3 is built from 15 residues. The trim removed 2 bases at V and 3 bases at J, leaving 4 bases unmatched. Germline V gene data show CDR1 as SGHRS and CDR2 as YFSETQ.

Comments on this clone: The DNA is omitted, as the CDR3 cannot be located on it reliably, and the CDR3 follows TCRdb's listing. The CDR3 loop is CASSLGTAFFGNTIYF. The chain combines TRBV5-1 with TRBJ1-3; the table calls TRBD1, which could not be checked here. Germline V gene data show CDR1 as SGHRS and CDR2 as YFSETQ. The CDR3 adds up to 16 amino acids, both ends counted.

The chain employs TRBV2 and TRBJ1-2; weak D call: TRBD1 (5 bases). Trimming removed 8 bases from V and 4 bases from J, with 14 bases in between. CDR3 length: 13 amino acids. CDR1 and CDR2 from the germline V gene are SNHLY and FYNNEI. CDR3: CASCGGSGYGYTF. CDR3 in DNA: TGTGCCAGCTGCGGGGGTTCCGGCTATGGCTACACCTTC.

V usage is TRBV12-3 or TRBV12-4 and J usage is TRBJ1-6; D not resolved. CDR3 length equals 13 residues. V lost 6 bases, J lost 8 bases, and 11 bases lay in between. DNA for the CDR3: TGTGCCAGCAGCCTAGCGGCCTATTCACCCCTCCACTTT. This gives the protein CASSLAAYSPLHF.

V is TRBV19 and J is TRBJ1-5, with D maybe TRBD1 (6 bases). Looked up from germline, CDR1 is LNHDA and CDR2 is SQIVND (reference sequence). V was trimmed by 7 bases and J by 9 bases, leaving 19 bases between them. The CDR3 is 14 residues long. The CDR3, as DNA: TGTGCCAGTATGAGACAGGCCTCCGTGATGCCCCAGCATTTT. Protein: CASMRQASVMPQHF.

This chain uses TRBV9 with TRBJ1-2; TRBD1 matches at 7 bases. V lost 0 bases and J lost 4; bases outside the gene matches: 6. Germline CDR1 is SGDLS and CDR2 is YYNGEE. The CDR3 contains 15 residues. The CDR3 region is CASSVALGGSYGYTF. CDR3 in DNA: TGTGCCAGCAGCGTAGCGTTAGGGGGCTCCTATGGCTACACCTTC.

The chain links TRBV5-4 to TRBJ1-4; 9 bases map to TRBD1. Germline V lookup: CDR1 SGHNT, CDR2 YYREEE (reference sequence). The CDR3 has 14 amino acids. Unmatched junction bases numbered 4, after V lost 4 bases and J lost 6 bases. The CDR3 coding sequence is TGTGCCAGCAGCCGGAGGACAGGGGATGAAAAACTGTTTTTT. It yields the protein CASSRRTGDEKLFF.

This chain links TRBV12-3 or TRBV12-4 with TRBJ2-3; D is unclear. This CDR3 is 13 amino acids long. V lost 2 bases and J lost 5, with 8 bases in between. CDR3 nucleotide sequence: TGTGCCAGCAGTTTACAGATCCGAGATACGCAGTATTTT. Protein sequence: CASSLQIRDTQYF.

The V call is TRBV3-1 (or the pseudogene TRBV3-2), the J call TRBJ2-6; perhaps TRBD2 as D (6 bases). Trimming took off 2 bases at V and 0 bases at J, with 14 bases between the two ends. CDR3 size: 18 residues. CDR1 and CDR2 (germline): LGHDT, YNNKEL (reference sequence). CDR3 region: CASSQLGGGRSGANVLTF. The CDR3 DNA follows: TGTGCCAGCAGCCAACTGGGGGGTGGCCGCTCTGGGGCCAACGTCCTGACTTTC.

The chain has TRBV5-1 and TRBJ2-7; TRBD2 agrees at 14 bases. Germline V gene lookup returns CDR1 SGHRS and CDR2 YFSETQ. V was pared by 3 bases and J by 3 bases, with 2 bases of the junction left unmatched. CDR3 length: 15 amino acids. CDR3 coding DNA: TGCGCCAGCAGCTCTGGACTAGCGGGGGGCTACGAGCAGTACTTC. Residues: CASSSGLAGGYEQYF.

The J gene is TRBJ1-6, the V gene TRBV27; TRBD1 aligns across 7 bases. The germline CDR1 and CDR2 sequences are MNHEY and SMNVEV (reference sequence). This CDR3 spans 14 amino acids. Trimming removed 5 bases from V and 8 bases from J; junction bases left unmatched: 6. The CDR3 spells CASSRGRGDSPLHF. CDR3 bases: TGTGCCAGCAGTAGGGGGCGAGGGGATTCACCCCTCCACTTT.